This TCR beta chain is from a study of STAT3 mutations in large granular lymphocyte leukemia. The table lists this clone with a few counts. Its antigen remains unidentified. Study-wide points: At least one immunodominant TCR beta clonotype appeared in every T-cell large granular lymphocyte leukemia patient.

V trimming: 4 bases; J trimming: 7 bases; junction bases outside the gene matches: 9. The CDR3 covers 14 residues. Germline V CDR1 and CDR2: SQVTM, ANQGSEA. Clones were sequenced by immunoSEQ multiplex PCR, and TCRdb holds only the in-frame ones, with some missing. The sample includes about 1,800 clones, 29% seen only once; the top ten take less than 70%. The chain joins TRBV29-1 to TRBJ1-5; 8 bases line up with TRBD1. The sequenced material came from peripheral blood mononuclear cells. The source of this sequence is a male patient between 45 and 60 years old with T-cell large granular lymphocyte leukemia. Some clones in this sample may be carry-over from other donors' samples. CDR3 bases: TGCAGCGTTGCCGCAGGGGGCGCAGGACAGCCCCAGCATTTT. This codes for CSVAAGGAGQPQHF. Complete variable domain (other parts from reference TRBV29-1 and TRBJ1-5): SAVISQKPSRDICQRGTSLTIQCQVDSQVTMMFWYRQQPGQSLTLIATANQGSEATYESGFVIDKFPISRPNLTFSTLTVSNMSPEDSSIYLCSVAAGGAGQPQHFGDGTRLSIL.